This T cell receptor beta chain was obtained from a study of shared clonotypes between healthy human individuals. Germline loops: CDR1 SGHVS, CDR2 FQNEAQ. V lost 6 bases to trimming and J lost 10 bases, with 19 bases between them. The CDR3 consists of 14 residues. General study findings and limits: Non-shared clonotypes had lower generation probabilities than those shared by all four donors.

Replicate sorted-subset PCRs were loaded with roughly 200 ng DNA, about 28,000 T cell genomes. Libraries were prepared by immunoSEQ multiplex PCR; TCRdb keeps only in-frame clonotypes and omits some of them. The data hold 2 million to 2.5 million clones, with about 92% observed a single time. Concerning this clone: Its antigen is unknown.

V is TRBV7-8 and J is TRBJ2-1; possible D gene TRBD2, 5 bases. This TCR was sampled from a man aged 18 to 30 in good health. Some clones in this sample may be carry-over from other donors' samples. The sample was naive CD4+ T cells from PBMCs. Subset here: CD45RA+ positively selected. CDR3 in amino acids: CASRIASPNGEQFF. DNA for the CDR3: TGTGCCAGCAGGATAGCGTCCCCAAATGGGGAGCAGTTCTTC.